The 27 T cell receptor beta chains below all came from one sample that was sequenced in a study of cytomegalovirus exposure and HLA in healthy donors. Primers for the PCR totalled 60 Vbeta and 13 Jbeta. Only in-frame clones appear in the TCRdb table, and some are missing; sequencing was by immunoSEQ multiplex PCR. This table holds under 200,000 clones, around 65% found once. The sample was PBMCs. These receptor sequences come from a woman aged 40 to 55 in good health and CMV-seropositive.

The chain carries TRBV6-1 and TRBJ2-5, with 10 bases matching TRBD1. The CDR3 contains 13 residues. Trimming took 9 bases from V and 4 from J; bases not matched to a gene: 5. CDR1 is MNHNS, CDR2 SASEGT, per germline. In DNA form, the CDR3 reads TGTGCCAGTGGACAGGGGGAAAGAGAGACCCAGTACTTC. This encodes CASGQGERETQYF.

The chain is built from TRBV5-4 and TRBJ1-3; D ambiguous. The ends were cut back, 1 base at V and 4 bases at J, with 12 bases in the middle. This CDR3 is built from 15 residues. The V gene's germline CDR1 is SGHNT and CDR2 YYREEE (reference sequence). The CDR3 loop is CASSLLAGHGNTIYF. The CDR3 DNA reads TGTGCCAGCAGCTTGTTGGCAGGCCACGGAAACACCATATATTTT.

V is TRBV6-6 and J is TRBJ2-7; 10 positions agree with TRBD2. Germline CDR1 MNHNY, CDR2 SVGAGI (reference sequence). V gave up 4 bases and J gave up 4 bases; unmatched junction bases: 10. This CDR3 has 16 amino acids. The CDR3 sequence: CASSLAGTSAPYEQYF. In DNA form, the CDR3 reads TGTGCCAGCAGTTTAGCCGGGACTAGCGCCCCATACGAGCAGTACTTC.

The CDR3 loop reads CASSLGLVETQYF. The CDR3 DNA follows: TGCGCCAGCAGCCTTGGACTTGTCGAGACCCAGTACTTC. The V call is TRBV4-1, the J call TRBJ2-5; TRBD2 is a possible D gene (5 bases). There are 13 residues in the CDR3. Between the trimmed V and J ends, which lost 4 bases and 5 bases, there was a span of 11 bases. Per the germline V gene, CDR1 is MGHRA and CDR2 is YSYEKL.

The chain carries TRBV6-1 and TRBJ2-7; 10 bases match TRBD2. The CDR3 consists of 15 residues. V was pared by 6 bases and J by 2 bases, with 7 bases of the junction left unmatched. Germline CDR1 MNHNS, CDR2 SASEGT. The CDR3 DNA reads TGTGCCAGCAGCGTCACTAGCGGGGAAGCCTACGAGCAGTACTTC. It translates to CASSVTSGEAYEQYF.

The chain carries TRBV6-6 and TRBJ2-2, with D possibly TRBD2 on 5 matching bases. V gave up 2 bases and J gave up 8 bases, with 9 bases separating them. This CDR3 spans 13 amino acids. Germline V gene lookup returns CDR1 MNHNY and CDR2 SVGAGI (reference sequence). CDR3 sequence reads: CASSYLQRGELFF. Here the CDR3 DNA reads TGTGCCAGCAGTTACCTACAGCGGGGGGAGCTGTTTTTT.

The chain couples TRBV6-4 to TRBJ2-3; D perhaps matches TRBD2 (6 bases). The V end was cut by 4 bases, the J end by 5 bases, with 10 bases between. Germline V lookup: CDR1 MRHNA, CDR2 SNTAGT. The CDR3 has 13 amino acids. CDR3 nucleotides: TGTGCCAGCAGTGTCTCAGCGGGAGATACGCAGTATTTT. Residues: CASSVSAGDTQYF.

This chain connects TRBV29-1 to TRBJ2-3; D is possibly TRBD2 (7 bases). The CDR3 has 14 residues. Germline-derived CDR1 and CDR2 are SQVTM and ANQGSEA. Trimming removed 5 bases from V and 4 bases from J, with 16 bases in between. This CDR3 reads CSVRQWEGADTQYF. The CDR3 DNA sequence: TGCAGCGTTAGGCAGTGGGAGGGGGCAGATACGCAGTATTTT.

A note on this clone: An end of the junction differs from the germline gene, which may be a read error. The chain uses TRBV19 and TRBJ2-5, with TRBD1 identical over 8 bases. The CDR3 is 14 residues long. The germline V gene has CDR1 LNHDA and CDR2 SQIVND (reference sequence). The CDR3 loop is CASSIGQGQGTQYF. Written as DNA, the CDR3 is TGTGCCAGTAGTATCGGACAGGGACAAGGGACCCAGTACTTC.

The chain has TRBV9 and TRBJ2-7; possibly TRBD1 for D (6 bases). V shed 4 bases and J shed 2 bases, with 16 bases lying between them. Germline V CDR1 and CDR2: SGDLS, YYNGEE. There are 15 residues in the CDR3. The CDR3 sequence is CASSSQGTSTYEQYF. The CDR3 nucleotides are TGTGCCAGCAGCTCCCAAGGGACATCCACCTACGAGCAGTACTTC.

This chain joins TRBV6-1 and TRBJ1-3, with D possibly TRBD1 on 6 matching bases. Germline-derived CDR1 and CDR2 are MNHNS and SASEGT. Trimming removed 0 bases from V and 4 bases from J, with 13 bases in between. The length of the CDR3 is 16 residues. The CDR3: CASSEARVGAGNTIYF. CDR3 DNA sequence: TGTGCCAGCAGTGAAGCGCGAGTGGGGGCCGGAAACACCATATATTTT.

The genes are TRBV5-6 and TRBJ2-1; TRBD1 agrees at 7 bases. Germline trimming cut 1 base from V and 7 bases from J; bases unmatched to any gene: 11. CDR1 and CDR2 (germline): SGHDT, YYEEEE. This CDR3 region has 16 residues. CDR3: CASSLRATGYLNEQFF. Here the CDR3 DNA reads TGTGCCAGCAGCTTGCGGGCGACAGGGTATTTGAATGAGCAGTTCTTC.

This clone was counted between two and nine times. This chain joins TRBV7-9 and TRBJ2-2, with 7 bases fitting TRBD2. The junction had 6 bases not matched to a gene; V was cut back by 5 bases and J by 6 bases. Germline loops: CDR1 SEHNR, CDR2 FQNEAQ (reference sequence). The CDR3 sequence is 14 residues long. DNA of the CDR3: TGTGCCAGCAGCCCGCGGACTAGAGCCGGGGAGCTGTTTTTT. Protein product: CASSPRTRAGELFF.

A word on this clone: The junction departs from the called germline gene at one end, perhaps through a read error. The chain uses TRBV28 and TRBJ1-5; D call uncertain. The germline gives CDR1 MDHEN, CDR2 SYDVKM. The CDR3 runs 13 residues. CDR3 residues: CASRDFNNQPQNF. CDR3 in DNA: TGTGCCAGCAGAGACTTTAACAATCAGCCCCAGAATTTT.

V is TRBV12-5 and J is TRBJ2-2, with 14 bases matching TRBD2. The CDR3 spans 17 residues. The V gene's germline CDR1 is LGHNT and CDR2 FRNRAP. Germline trimming cut 5 bases from V and 1 base from J; bases unmatched to any gene: 3. The CDR3 DNA reads TGTGCTAGTGGTATGGGGACTAGCGGGAGGAACACCGGGGAGCTGTTTTTT. Its protein product is CASGMGTSGRNTGELFF.

The chain uses TRBV6-5 and TRBJ1-1; 7 bases line up with TRBD1. Germline assignment: CDR1 MNHEY and CDR2 SVGAGI. The length of the CDR3 is 14 residues. The J segment lost 3 bases and the V segment lost 5 bases, leaving 6 bases of the junction unmatched. CDR3 in amino acids: CASSQFDRDTEAFF. The CDR3 DNA reads as TGTGCCAGCAGTCAATTCGACAGGGACACTGAAGCTTTCTTT.

The sample holds a few counts of this clone. The chain combines TRBV21-1 with TRBJ1-1; TRBD1 reflects the table's D call only, with no check against the DNA. TRBV21-1 represents a pseudogene. CDR3 length: 12 amino acids. The CDR3 region has the DNA TGTGCCAGCAGCAAAGGAGACAGGGAAGCTTTCTTT. As protein: CASSKGDREAFF.

In its sample, this clone was seen a few times. The chain joins TRBV7-3 to TRBJ2-3; 10 nucleotides align to TRBD2. The CDR3 is 17 residues long. The V segment lost 5 bases and the J segment 2 bases; nucleotides outside the gene matches: 10. The germline CDR1 and CDR2 sequences are SGHTA and FQGTGA. The CDR3 spells CASSALAGGTLTDTQYF. For the CDR3, the DNA is TGTGCCAGCAGCGCATTAGCGGGGGGTACCCTCACAGATACGCAGTATTTT.

This clone showed up just a few times. This chain uses TRBV7-2 with TRBJ2-1, with 7 bases fitting TRBD2. V gave up 3 bases and J gave up 7 bases; unmatched junction bases: 12. CDR3 size: 16 residues. CDR1 SGHTA and CDR2 FQGNSA come from the germline V gene. CDR3 protein: CASSFGSGRIWNEQFF. In nucleotides, the CDR3 is TGTGCCAGCAGCTTCGGGTCCGGGAGGATATGGAATGAGCAGTTCTTC.

J is TRBJ2-3 and V is TRBV14; D is ambiguous. The CDR3 totals 17 residues. Germline V gene data show CDR1 as SGHDN and CDR2 as FVKESK. The V end was cut by 5 bases, the J end by 4 bases, with 22 bases between. The CDR3 protein is CASSSRTAARGADTQYF. CDR3 bases: TGTGCCAGCAGCTCAAGAACTGCGGCTAGAGGAGCAGATACGCAGTATTTT.

Remarks on this clone: The junction does not match germline at one end; this may be a read error. The J gene is TRBJ1-5, the V gene TRBV5-1, with D unclear. The CDR3 spans 15 residues. CDR1 and CDR2 from the germline V gene are SGHRS and YFSETQ. The CDR3 is CASSLVPDSNQPQNF. Here the CDR3 DNA reads TGCGCCAGCAGCTTGGTCCCCGATAGCAATCAGCCCCAGAATTTT.

Regarding this clone: The germline gene is not matched at one end of the junction; a read error may be the cause. The CDR3 region is CASSLVGGTNYGYPF. In nucleotides, the CDR3 is TGCGCCAGCAGCTTAGTAGGGGGCACTAACTATGGCTACCCCTTC. The V and J genes are TRBV5-1 and TRBJ1-2; 7 bases fit TRBD1. Germline V gene data show CDR1 as SGHRS and CDR2 as YFSETQ. This CDR3 spans 15 amino acids.

This clone was seen only once. The V call is TRBV29-1, the J call TRBJ2-4; TRBD2 might be the D (5 bases). This CDR3 contains 14 residues. Trimming took 2 bases from V and 3 from J, leaving 11 bases between them. The germline CDR1 and CDR2 sequences are SQVTM and ANQGSEA. The CDR3 spells CSVEPTGNKNIQYF. DNA of the CDR3: TGCAGCGTTGAACCGACGGGGAACAAAAACATTCAGTACTTC.

This clone was observed a handful of times. J is TRBJ2-7 and V is TRBV6-5, with 11 bases that match TRBD1. Unmatched junction bases numbered 3, after V lost 6 bases and J lost 2 bases. Per germline, CDR1 MNHEY and CDR2 SVGAGI. This CDR3 spans 14 amino acids. CDR3 protein: CASSRDRGAYEQYF. DNA of the CDR3: TGTGCCAGCAGCCGGGACAGGGGGGCCTACGAGCAGTACTTC.

The CDR3 region is CASSATGFLNTGELFF. CDR3 nucleotides: TGCGCCAGCAGCGCTACAGGGTTTTTGAACACCGGGGAGCTGTTTTTT. The chain uses TRBV5-1 and TRBJ2-2, with D perhaps matching TRBD1 (6 bases). Trimming took 4 bases from V and 1 from J, leaving 14 bases between them. The CDR3 runs 16 residues. Germline CDR1 is SGHRS and CDR2 is YFSETQ.

Only a few counts were recorded for this clone. The chain recombines TRBV2 with TRBJ1-3; TRBD1 matches at 8 bases. Germline lookup yields CDR1 SNHLY and CDR2 FYNNEI. This CDR3 contains 16 residues. The junction had 5 bases not matched to a gene; V was cut back by 4 bases and J by 0 bases. The CDR3 nucleotides are TGTGCCAGCAGTGGGGGACAGGTGGCCTCTGGAAACACCATATATTTT. It codes for CASSGGQVASGNTIYF.

This clone was observed once. This chain links TRBV6-5 with TRBJ2-3, with 8 positions matching TRBD2. This CDR3 spans 15 amino acids. Germline-derived CDR1 and CDR2 are MNHEY and SVGAGI. The junction had 8 bases not matched to a gene; V was cut back by 5 bases and J by 4 bases. CDR3: CASSPQRGGADTQYF. CDR3 nucleotides: TGTGCCAGCAGTCCACAACGGGGGGGGGCAGATACGCAGTATTTT.